This T cell receptor (beta chain) was found in a study of naive and memory T cell subsets. Study conclusions and caveats: Activation and differentiation may alter RNA-based TCR counts. Diversity fell and Gini index rose from naive through CM, EM, EMRA.

Both TRBC1 and TRBC2 were covered by a beta constant-region primer of two equimolar oligonucleotides. Four rounds of PCR amplified the ligated cDNA using nested alpha and beta constant-region primers plus SP2. MiXCR, applied by TCRdb to the UMI-ligation and nested PCR reads, yields one record per CDR3 protein. The data contain 100,000 to 150,000 distinct CDR3 sequences, 36% of them singletons. V gave up 4 bases and J gave up 7 bases; unmatched junction bases: 10. The CDR3 is 16 amino acids. In this sample, this clonotype turned up many times. The antigen remains unidentified. CMV status came from CD4+ IFNgamma after overnight CMV lysate stimulation. Cells stained for CD3, CD4, CD8, CD45RA and CD27 were sorted into four subsets.

The receptor's source is a human donor in good health. The chain links TRBV12-3 or TRBV12-4 to TRBJ2-1, with 10 bases lining up with TRBD2. Sequencing was performed on central memory CD4+ T cells from blood. CDR3 loop: CASSSRTSGGGNEQFF. As DNA, the CDR3 is TGTGCCAGCAGTTCGCGGACTAGCGGAGGGGGAAATGAGCAGTTCTTC.